These 6 T cell receptor beta chains were all obtained from the same sample, sequenced in a study of identical twins. One entry per CDR3 protein results from TCRdb running MiXCR on the 5' RACE reads. The sample records hundreds of thousands of distinct CDR3 sequences, about 18% being singletons. These sequences were also reported in another study, on T cells expressing NK-cell markers.

The sample taken for sequencing was PBMCs. Every receptor here comes from a woman aged 18-29 years in good health.

The chain recombines TRBV7-2 with TRBJ2-1; D unresolved. The CDR3 spans 13 residues. Germline CDR1 and CDR2: SGHTA and FQGNSA. Trimming took off 7 bases at V and 4 bases at J, with 11 bases between the two ends. CDR3 protein: CASNRDGYNEQFF. CDR3 in DNA: TGTGCCAGCAACCGAGACGGTTACAATGAGCAGTTCTTC.

J is TRBJ2-7 and V is TRBV6-5; 8 bases match TRBD1. Per germline, CDR1 MNHEY and CDR2 SVGAGI. The CDR3 spans 16 residues. V shed 6 bases, J shed 0 bases, and the junction held 10 bases outside the gene matches. CDR3 bases: TGTGCCAGCAGCTATCTTGACAGGGGTACCTCCTACGAGCAGTACTTC. Amino acid sequence: CASSYLDRGTSYEQYF.

The table lists this clonotype with a few counts. The chain employs TRBV10-1 and TRBJ1-1; possible D gene TRBD1, 5 bases. The CDR3 sequence is 13 residues long. V was cut by 5 bases and J by 11 bases, with 18 bases left in between. The germline V gene has CDR1 WNHNN and CDR2 SYGVQD (reference sequence). The DNA for the CDR3 is TGCGCCAGCAGTCCCGGGGACCGCCCAGGGGCTTTCTTT. As protein: CASSPGDRPGAFF.

This clonotype turned up a few times. The DNA for the CDR3 is TGTGCCAGCACCCGAATGCCGAGCGGTGGGAGGACAGATACGCAGTATTTT. This codes for CASTRMPSGGRTDTQYF. The genes are TRBV11-2 and TRBJ2-3; TRBD2 might be the D (6 bases). With 7 bases removed from V and 3 bases from J, the gap between germline ends came to 23 bases. This CDR3 spans 17 amino acids. Germline lookup yields CDR1 SGHAT and CDR2 FQNNGV.

V usage is TRBV12-3 or TRBV12-4 and J usage is TRBJ1-2; D is ambiguous. V shed 1 base and J shed 9 bases, with 6 bases lying between them. CDR3 length equals 11 residues. The DNA of the CDR3 is TGTGCCAGCAGTTTAGGGGTTAGCTACACCTTC. Translating gives CASSLGVSYTF.

This clonotype was recorded many times. V usage is TRBV20-1 and J usage is TRBJ2-7; the D gene is possibly TRBD2 (6 bases). There are 14 residues in the CDR3. The germline V and J ends were trimmed by 5 bases and 4 bases, with 18 bases remaining between them. Germline CDR1 is DFQATT and CDR2 is SNEGSKA (reference sequence). CDR3 loop: CSAGTVGKSYEQYF. The CDR3 nucleotides are TGCAGTGCTGGGACTGTGGGCAAAAGTTACGAGCAGTACTTC.